One TCR beta chain is described in this entry. These data belong to a study of blood T cell repertoires in COVID-19. Study overall: T cells, B-cell-depleted T cells, or PBMCs supplied cDNA or gDNA.

Unmatched junction bases numbered 2, after V lost 2 bases and J lost 5 bases. The germline gives CDR1 MNHEY, CDR2 SMNVEV (reference sequence). This CDR3 has 14 residues. Per the original methods: Estimates of nucleated cell counts were drawn from the amplification of reference gene primers. The repertoire was sequenced with immunoSEQ multiplex PCR; TCRdb's copy has only in-frame clones and lacks some. The V and J calls and clone size come from that table; D and trimming were worked out from the DNA. The sample consists of around 150,000 clones, approximately 86% of them appearing once. Those enrolled in Seattle joined during active infection and were followed longitudinally afterward.

The rearrangement uses TRBV27 and TRBJ2-2; 7 bases are shared with TRBD1. Material: peripheral blood. The sequence was collected from a woman aged 40 to 50 with COVID-19, enrolled during active disease. For the CDR3, the DNA is TGTGCCAGCAGTTTAGCCAGGGGGACCGGGGAGCTGTTTTTT. Its translation is CASSLARGTGELFF.